This T cell receptor (beta chain) derives from a study of T cell responses to AZD1222 COVID-19 vaccine. This clone came up once. Its antigen remains unidentified. Study findings and constraints: AZD1222 recipients seropositive at baseline numbered only six.

The CDR3 totals 13 residues. Germline assignment: CDR1 KGHSH and CDR2 LQKENI. V gave up 6 bases and J gave up 0 bases, with 3 bases separating them. Assay: immunoSEQ multiplex PCR; the TCRdb copy retains only in-frame clones and omits some. The profile shows 100,000 to 120,000 clones, 82% of them singletons. V and J are TRBV18 and TRBJ2-6; D unclear. The TCR was taken from an adult in good health. Sequencing used peripheral blood, obtained on day 0 of AZD1222 vaccination. The CDR3 coding sequence is TGTGCCAGCTCCGCCTCTGGGGCCAACGTCCTGACTTTC. This codes for CASSASGANVLTF.